This T cell receptor (beta chain) was sequenced in a study of cytomegalovirus exposure and HLA in healthy donors. 60 Vbeta and 13 Jbeta primers were used in PCR. Clones were read by immunoSEQ multiplex PCR, and TCRdb kept only the in-frame ones, dropping some. Of some 110,000 clones listed, about 78% are singletons. The trim removed 6 bases at V and 2 bases at J, leaving 9 bases unmatched. Germline-derived CDR1 and CDR2 are MNHEY and SVGAGI. The CDR3 contains 15 residues. The V call is TRBV6-5, the J call TRBJ2-7; 8 positions match TRBD1. The clonotype was recovered from a man aged 25 to 40 in good health and CMV-seronegative. Sequences were obtained from PBMCs. In DNA form, the CDR3 reads TGTGCCAGCAGCCGGCGGTGGGACAGGACCTACGAGCAGTACTTC. The encoded protein is CASSRRWDRTYEQYF.